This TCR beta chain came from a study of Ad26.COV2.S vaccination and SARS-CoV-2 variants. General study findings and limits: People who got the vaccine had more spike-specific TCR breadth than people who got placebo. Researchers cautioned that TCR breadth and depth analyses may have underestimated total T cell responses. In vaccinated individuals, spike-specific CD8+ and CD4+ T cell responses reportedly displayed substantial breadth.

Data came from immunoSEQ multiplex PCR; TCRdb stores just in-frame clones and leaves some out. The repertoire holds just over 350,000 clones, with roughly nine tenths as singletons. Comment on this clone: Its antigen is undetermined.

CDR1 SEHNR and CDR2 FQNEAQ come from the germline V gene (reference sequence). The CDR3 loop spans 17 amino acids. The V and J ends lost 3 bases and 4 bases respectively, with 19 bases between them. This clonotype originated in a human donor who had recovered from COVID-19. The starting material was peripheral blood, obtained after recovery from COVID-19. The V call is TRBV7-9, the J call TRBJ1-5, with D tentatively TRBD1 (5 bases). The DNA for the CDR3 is TGTGCCAGCAGCTTGAGTTCCGGGGCCCTCTCTAATCAGCCCCAGCATTTT. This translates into CASSLSSGALSNQPQHF. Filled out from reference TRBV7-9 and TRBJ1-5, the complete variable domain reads DTGVSQNPRHKITKRGQNVTFRCDPISEHNRLYWYRQTLGQGPEFLTYFQNEAQLEKSRLLSDRFSAERPKGSFSTLEIQRTEQGDSAMYLCASSLSSGALSNQPQHFGDGTRLSIL.